This TCR beta chain was found in a study of cytotoxic CD8 clonotypes in ibrutinib-treated CLL. Overall study: Among the patients, 11 presented as relapsed/refractory and roughly 15 as treatment-naive; 17 showed unmutated IGHV. Mean yields were 255,043 productive templates and 94,082 productive rearrangements per sample.

TCRdb keeps only in-frame clones here, not all; method: immunoSEQ multiplex PCR. The sample carries fewer than 400,000 clones, 67% recorded once. This CDR3 spans 16 amino acids. Germline V CDR1 and CDR2: SNHLY, FYNNEI. Trimming took off 7 bases at V and 5 bases at J, with 22 bases between the two ends. Study findings and constraints: Sampling of sustained-remission and progressing patients occurred at differing times.

With regard to this clone: What it binds is unknown.

This TCR was sampled from a human donor with chronic lymphocytic leukemia. This sample comprised PBMCs, obtained after 36 months of ibrutinib treatment. V gene TRBV2 combines with J gene TRBJ2-3; TRBD1 or TRBD2 may be the D gene (7 bases each). The CDR3 spells CASNRARGRGLDTQYF. CDR3 nucleotide sequence: TGTGCCAGCAACCGGGCTCGGGGGAGGGGGCTAGATACGCAGTATTTT.